This TCR beta chain came from a study of blood T cells in healthy people across ages. This clonotype was counted only a few times. V lost 4 bases, J lost 6 bases, and 15 bases lay in between. CDR3 size: 14 residues. Peripheral blood, about 10 milliliters per donor, was collected. A second 7 to 11 cycle PCR used barcoded and J-beta primers. From the 5' RACE reads, TCRdb called clonotypes with MiXCR, one entry per CDR3 protein. The profile shows just under 750,000 distinct CDR3 sequences, about a fifth of them singletons. The TCR originated in a man in his 70s in good health. The source material was blood. The genes are TRBV12-3 or TRBV12-4 and TRBJ1-2; a possible D gene is TRBD1 (6 bases). The CDR3 region is CASSSLGTIHGYTF. CDR3 DNA sequence: TGTGCCAGCAGTTCCCTCGGGACAATCCATGGCTACACCTTC.